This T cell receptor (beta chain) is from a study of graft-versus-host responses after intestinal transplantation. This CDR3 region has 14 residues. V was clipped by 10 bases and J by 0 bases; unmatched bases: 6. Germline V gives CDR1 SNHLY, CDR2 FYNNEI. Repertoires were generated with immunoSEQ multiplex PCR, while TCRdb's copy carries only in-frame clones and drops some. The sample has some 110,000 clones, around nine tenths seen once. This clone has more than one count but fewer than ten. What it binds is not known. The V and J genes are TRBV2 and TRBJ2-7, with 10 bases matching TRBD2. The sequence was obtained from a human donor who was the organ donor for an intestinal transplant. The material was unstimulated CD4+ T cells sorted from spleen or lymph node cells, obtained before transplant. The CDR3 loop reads CATGLAASSYEQYF. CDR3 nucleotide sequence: TGTGCCACCGGACTAGCGGCGAGCTCCTACGAGCAGTACTTC.